The table lists the clone carrying this T cell receptor beta chain with a few counts. The antigen is undetermined. This entry is derived from a study of CD8 T cells in ankylosing spondylitis. General study findings and limits: A number of the motif variants had already been described in reactive arthritis synovial fluid and blood. There was reportedly significant enrichment of clones that were disease-linked in matched ankylosing spondylitis synovial fluid. CD8+ disease-linked clones were present at relatively low frequencies in blood. Blood of patients with ankylosing spondylitis appeared to be characterized by a TCR beta motif of several highly homologous variants.

Generation of TCR beta libraries employed quantitative 5'-RACE incorporating molecular barcodes. TCRdb called the 5' RACE reads again in MiXCR, with one record for every CDR3 protein. The profile covers roughly 700,000 distinct CDR3 sequences, with around a fifth appearing a single time and over 15% taken by the ten largest. The CDR3 length is 12 residues. Germline-derived CDR1 and CDR2 are DFQATT and SNEGSKA (reference sequence). V was pared by 6 bases and J by 10 bases, with 19 bases between. This receptor was identified in a male donor with ankylosing spondylitis. Sequenced material: blood, either unsorted or a sorted T cell fraction (not recorded which). This chain uses TRBV20-1 with TRBJ2-7; D is perhaps TRBD1 or TRBD2 (5 bases each). The CDR3 is CSAPWGSLEQYF. The CDR3 region has the DNA TGCAGTGCCCCGTGGGGGTCCCTGGAACAGTACTTC.